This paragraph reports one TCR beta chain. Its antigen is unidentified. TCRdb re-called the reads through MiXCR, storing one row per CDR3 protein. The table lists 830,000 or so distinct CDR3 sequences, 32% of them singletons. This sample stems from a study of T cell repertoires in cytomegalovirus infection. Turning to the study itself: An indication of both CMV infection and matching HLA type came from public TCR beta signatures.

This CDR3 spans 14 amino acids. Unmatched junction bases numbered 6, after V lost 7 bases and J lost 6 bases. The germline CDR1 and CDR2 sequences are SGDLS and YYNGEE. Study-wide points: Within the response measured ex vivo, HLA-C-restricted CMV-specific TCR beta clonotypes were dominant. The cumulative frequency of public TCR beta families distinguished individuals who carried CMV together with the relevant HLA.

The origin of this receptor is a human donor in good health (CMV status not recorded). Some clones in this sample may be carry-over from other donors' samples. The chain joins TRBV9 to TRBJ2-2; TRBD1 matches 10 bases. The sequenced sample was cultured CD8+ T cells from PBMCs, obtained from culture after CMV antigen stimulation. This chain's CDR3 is CASRGTGAPGELFF. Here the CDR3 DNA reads TGTGCCAGCCGAGGGACAGGGGCCCCCGGGGAGCTGTTTTTT. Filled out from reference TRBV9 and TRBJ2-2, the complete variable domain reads DSGVTQTPKHLITATGQRVTLRCSPRSGDLSVYWYQQSLDQGLQFLIQYYNGEERAKGNILERFSAQQFPDLHSELNLSSLELGDSALYFCASRGTGAPGELFFGEGSRLTVL.